The present T cell receptor (beta chain) was sequenced within a study of blood T cell repertoires in COVID-19. Profiled with immunoSEQ multiplex PCR; TCRdb holds only in-frame clones, not every one. The sample has about 150,000 clones, about 80% seen once; the top ten hold under 2.5%. CDR3 length: 14 residues. From germline, CDR1 is SGHDT and CDR2 YYEEEE. Trimming shortened V by 6 bases and J by 2 bases, and 13 bases separated the two germline ends. Specimen: peripheral blood. This clonotype originated in a woman aged 80 or older with acute or convalescent COVID-19. The rearrangement links TRBV5-6 to TRBJ2-3; a possible D gene is TRBD2 (6 bases). The CDR3 reads CASTAGPFTDTQYF. In DNA, the CDR3 is TGTGCCAGCACCGCGGGACCATTCACAGATACGCAGTATTTT.